A single sample gave rise to the 8 T cell receptor beta chains below, sequenced in a study of human thymus T cells. Data came from immunoSEQ multiplex PCR; TCRdb stores just in-frame clones and leaves some out. The sample shows some 130,000 clones, about 93% of them seen only once. The source of the thymus tissue was resections taken during corrective heart surgery. The specimen sequenced was thymus tissue. The receptors stem from a boy younger than two with a congenital heart defect but otherwise immunologically healthy.

A single count supports this clone. V gene TRBV20-1 combines with J gene TRBJ1-2; perhaps TRBD1 as D (5 bases). CDR1 and CDR2 from the germline V gene are DFQATT and SNEGSKA (reference sequence). Trimming shortened V by 0 bases and J by 6 bases, and 5 bases separated the two germline ends. The CDR3 spans 11 residues. The CDR3 is CSARDRDGYTF. CDR3 sequence (DNA): TGCAGTGCTAGAGACAGGGATGGCTACACCTTC.

The chain uses TRBV5-6 and TRBJ2-1; possible D gene TRBD1, 6 bases. Germline assignment: CDR1 SGHDT and CDR2 YYEEEE. The CDR3 covers 18 residues. The germline V and J ends were trimmed by 0 bases and 7 bases, with 23 bases remaining between them. CDR3 loop: CASSLAQGIRDRLNEQFF. DNA for the CDR3: TGTGCCAGCAGCTTGGCCCAGGGGATCAGGGATCGACTTAATGAGCAGTTCTTC.

This rearrangement joins TRBV5-5 to TRBJ1-5; D may be TRBD1 (5 bases). The CDR3 contains 12 residues. V was trimmed by 4 bases and J by 7 bases, leaving 9 bases between them. CDR1 and CDR2 from the germline V gene are SGHKS and YYEKEE (reference sequence). The CDR3 coding sequence is TGTGCCAGCAGCCCTAGACAGCAGCCCCAGCATTTT. Translated: CASSPRQQPQHF.

The chain links TRBV4-3 to TRBJ2-7; D is possibly TRBD2 (7 bases). The germline V gene has CDR1 LGHNA and CDR2 YSLEER. This CDR3 spans 15 amino acids. The V end was cut by 4 bases, the J end by 0 bases, with 13 bases between. The CDR3 nucleotides are TGCGCCAGCAGCCCAAGGGGGGGTCACTCCTACGAGCAGTACTTC. Protein: CASSPRGGHSYEQYF.

This clone has a handful of counts. The rearrangement joins TRBV7-9 to TRBJ1-6; D is undetermined. Germline values: CDR1 SEHNR, CDR2 FQNEAQ (reference sequence). The ends were cut back, 4 bases at V and 7 bases at J, with 8 bases in the middle. The CDR3 totals 13 residues. CDR3 amino acids: CASSSHFNSPLHF. CDR3 DNA sequence: TGTGCCAGCAGCTCTCACTTCAATTCACCCCTCCACTTT.

On this clone itself: One junction end disagrees with the germline gene, perhaps due to a read error. The V call is TRBV28, the J call TRBJ1-5; 10 nucleotides agree with TRBD1. There are 20 residues in the CDR3. Per the germline V gene, CDR1 is MDHEN and CDR2 is SYDVKM. CDR3 sequence reads: CVSSFKGGDRGEFGNQPQHF. The CDR3 nucleotides read TGTGTCAGCAGTTTTAAGGGGGGGGACAGGGGCGAATTTGGCAATCAGCCCCAGCATTTT.

For the CDR3, the DNA is TGTGCCAGCAGCTTGGGGCGTTACGGGGGGCGCGATCGGTATGGCTACACCTTC. Translation: CASSLGRYGGRDRYGYTF. The chain employs TRBV5-8 and TRBJ1-2; weak D call: TRBD1 (6 bases). The CDR3 extends over 18 amino acids. V shed 0 bases and J shed 5 bases, with 23 bases lying between them. Germline V gene data show CDR1 as SGHTS and CDR2 as YDEGEE.

This clone was counted a single time. The J gene is TRBJ1-1, the V gene TRBV15; D gene uncertain. Germline-derived CDR1 and CDR2 are LNHNV and YYDKDF (reference sequence). This CDR3 is built from 15 residues. V was clipped by 2 bases and J by 3 bases, with 13 bases between them. The CDR3 loop is CATSRQNITHTEAFF. CDR3 sequence (DNA): TGTGCCACCAGCAGACAGAATATAACCCACACTGAAGCTTTCTTT.